These 26 T cell receptor beta chains were sequenced from one sample in a study of beta chain features in type 1 diabetes. The study, taken as a whole, reports: Within each of all four CD4+ subsets, Type 1 diabetes patients had TCRB CDR3s that were moderately but significantly shorter.

Isolated RNA was reverse transcribed in full, so expressed TCRB transcripts were sequenced. The table came from immunoSEQ multiplex PCR; TCRdb's copy has only in-frame clones and leaves some out. Here the sample spans approximately 260,000 clones, around 21% being singletons. For these receptors, no antigen is known. Sequences were obtained from naive CD4+ T cells from blood. All receptors derive from a woman between 35 and 50 years old with type 1 diabetes.

In this sample, this clone turned up a few times. The CDR3 sequence is CASSFWGEPGGEQYF. The CDR3 nucleotides read TGTGCCAGCAGTTTTTGGGGGGAGCCAGGGGGCGAGCAGTACTTC. V and J are TRBV28 and TRBJ2-7; possible D gene TRBD1, 7 bases. The CDR3 runs 15 residues. Germline CDR1 is MDHEN and CDR2 is SYDVKM. V lost 3 bases to trimming and J lost 6 bases, with 18 bases between them.

The chain has TRBV4-1 and TRBJ1-5; 7 positions match TRBD1. V shed 2 bases, J shed 2 bases, and the junction held 6 bases outside the gene matches. In germline, CDR1 is MGHRA, CDR2 YSYEKL. The CDR3 runs 16 residues. CDR3 coding DNA: TGCGCCAGCAGCCAACGCAGGGGGTTGGGCAATCAGCCCCAGCATTTT. It is translated as CASSQRRGLGNQPQHF.

The chain carries TRBV13 and TRBJ2-6, with D possibly TRBD2 on 5 matching bases. The CDR3 contains 14 residues. Germline V CDR1 and CDR2: PRHDT, FYEKMQ (reference sequence). The V gene lost 8 bases and the J gene lost 4 bases, with 12 bases spanning the gap. The DNA of the CDR3 is TGTGCCAGCGGCGTGCGGGCCGGGGCCAACGTCCTGACTTTC. This codes for CASGVRAGANVLTF.

This clone was detected only a few times. The genes are TRBV25-1 and TRBJ1-3; D is undetermined. V was shortened by 6 bases and J by 12 bases, with 12 bases between the two germline ends. CDR1 is MGHDK, CDR2 SYGVNS, per germline. CDR3 size: 11 residues. The CDR3, as DNA: TGTGCCAGCAGCCTCCTCCGGGACATATATTTT. As protein: CASSLLRDIYF.

The chain recombines TRBV6-5 with TRBJ2-5, with 8 bases matching TRBD1. J was trimmed by 4 bases and V by 6 bases; bases with no gene match: 7. Germline V lookup: CDR1 MNHEY, CDR2 SVGAGI. This CDR3 is 14 amino acids long. This CDR3 is CASRPPDRGETQYF. In DNA form, the CDR3 reads TGTGCCAGCAGACCACCTGACAGGGGAGAGACCCAGTACTTC.

This chain uses TRBV4-3 with TRBJ2-1, with 12 bases identical to TRBD2. Germline lookup yields CDR1 LGHNA and CDR2 YSLEER. Trimming cost V 4 bases and J 7 bases; bases outside gene matches: 5. This CDR3 is 15 amino acids long. The CDR3 bases are TGCGCCAGCAGCCTTGGACTAGCGGGAAAGAATGAGCAGTTCTTC. Its protein is CASSLGLAGKNEQFF.

The chain has TRBV19 and TRBJ1-5, with D possibly being TRBD1 (5 bases). Trimming pared 1 base from V and 4 bases from J, leaving 5 bases between. This CDR3 spans 13 amino acids. Per germline, CDR1 LNHDA and CDR2 SQIVND (reference sequence). CDR3 DNA sequence: TGTGCCAGTAGTATAGCAGGGAATCAGCCCCAGCATTTT. Amino acid sequence: CASSIAGNQPQHF. The full variable domain, in which reference TRBV19 and TRBJ1-5 provide the parts outside the CDR3, is DGGITQSPKYLFRKEGQNVTLSCEQNLNHDAMYWYRQDPGQGLRLIYYSQIVNDFQKGDIAEGYSVSREKKESFPLTVTSAQKNPTAFYLCASSIAGNQPQHFGDGTRLSIL.

Concerning this clone: The same CDR3 arises from other DNA sequences in this sample as well. CDR3 protein: CASSLGQGGNTEAFF. For the CDR3, the DNA is TGTGCCAGCTCACTCGGACAGGGAGGGAACACTGAAGCTTTCTTT. V gene TRBV18 combines with J gene TRBJ1-1; 8 positions match TRBD1. The CDR3 is made up of 15 amino acids. Trimming cost V 4 bases and J 1 base; bases outside gene matches: 5. Germline V gene lookup returns CDR1 KGHSH and CDR2 LQKENI.

Concerning this clone: At one boundary the junction diverges from the germline segment, which might be a read error. V and J are TRBV7-2 and TRBJ2-1, with a tentative D call TRBD2 (6 bases). The CDR3 is 15 amino acids. Per the germline V gene, CDR1 is SGHTA and CDR2 is FQGNSA. CDR3 loop: CASSLAPSSYNEQFF. CDR3 DNA sequence: TGTGCCAGCAGCCTAGCGCCGAGCTCCTACAATGAGCAGTTCTTC. The full variable domain, its missing parts supplied by reference TRBV7-2 and TRBJ2-1, is GAGVSQSPSNKVTEKGKDVELRCDPISGHTALYWYRQSLGQGLEFLIYFQGNSAPDKSGLPSDRFSAERTGGSVSTLTIQRTQQEDSAVYLCASSLAPSSYNEQFFGPGTRLTVL.

This clone was counted between two and nine times. The chain combines TRBV7-9 with TRBJ2-1; TRBD2 matches at 9 bases. V trimming: 10 bases; J trimming: 8 bases; junction bases outside the gene matches: 9. The V gene's germline CDR1 is SEHNR and CDR2 FQNEAQ (reference sequence). This CDR3 comprises 13 residues. In DNA, the CDR3 is TGTGCCATCCCTTTCATAGCGGGAGATGAGCAGTTCTTC. Translating it yields CAIPFIAGDEQFF.

This clone was recorded a few times. The chain links TRBV30 to TRBJ1-2; 9 bases are shared with TRBD1. The V gene end was trimmed by 0 bases and the J gene end by 4 bases; junction bases not matched to a gene: 6. The CDR3 has 15 amino acids. Germline CDR1 is GTSNPN and CDR2 is SVGIG (reference sequence). CDR3 nucleotide sequence: TGTGCCTGGAGTGTACAGGGGGCGTCCTCCTATGGCTACACCTTC. Translated, it gives CAWSVQGASSYGYTF.

The chain combines TRBV5-4 with TRBJ2-7; D call uncertain. The V gene lost 0 bases and the J gene lost 7 bases, with 5 bases spanning the gap. Per the germline V gene, CDR1 is SGHNT and CDR2 is YYREEE (reference sequence). CDR3 length: 11 residues. CDR3 protein: CASSLAQEQYF. The CDR3 coding sequence is TGTGCCAGCAGCTTGGCCCAAGAGCAGTACTTC.

The DNA of the CDR3 is TGTGCCAGTGCAGATGACAGGGGGGGGCCCTTTAGATCTGAAGCTTTCTTT. It codes for CASADDRGGPFRSEAFF. This sequence joins TRBV19 and TRBJ1-1, with 9 nucleotides matching TRBD1. The CDR3 covers 17 residues. The junction had 19 bases not matched to a gene; V was cut back by 8 bases and J by 6 bases. The germline gives CDR1 LNHDA, CDR2 SQIVND (reference sequence).

This clone was counted a few times. The chain uses TRBV9 and TRBJ2-5; 8 bases fit TRBD1. The length of the CDR3 is 15 residues. V was clipped by 4 bases and J by 5 bases; unmatched bases: 10. Germline loops: CDR1 SGDLS, CDR2 YYNGEE. The CDR3 DNA reads TGTGCCAGCAGCCCGCTACAGGGGGTAACGGAGACCCAGTACTTC. Translating gives CASSPLQGVTETQYF.

The chain has TRBV30 and TRBJ2-4; TRBD2 matches at 13 bases. With V trimmed by 4 bases and J by 6 bases, 6 bases remained unmatched. Germline CDR1 reads GTSNPN; CDR2 reads SVGIG (reference sequence). CDR3 size: 15 residues. The CDR3 region has the DNA TGTGCCTGGACCGGACTAGCGGGAGTGGGAAACATTCAGTACTTC. Protein product: CAWTGLAGVGNIQYF.

The sample holds a few counts of this clone. This chain uses TRBV6-4 with TRBJ2-2; D may be TRBD2 (5 bases). Germline values: CDR1 MRHNA, CDR2 SNTAGT. The V end was cut by 2 bases, the J end by 3 bases, with 7 bases between. There are 14 residues in the CDR3. CDR3 bases: TGTGCCAGCAGTGACGGACTCTACACCGGGGAGCTGTTTTTT. Translating it yields CASSDGLYTGELFF.

The chain carries TRBV30 and TRBJ2-1; D is perhaps TRBD2 (6 bases). Per the germline V gene, CDR1 is GTSNPN and CDR2 is SVGIG (reference sequence). This CDR3 is 14 amino acids long. V lost 5 bases and J lost 3, with 14 bases in between. The CDR3 DNA reads as TGTGCCTGGGGGGCGGGGAACCTCTACAATGAGCAGTTCTTC. This translates into CAWGAGNLYNEQFF.

This clone was seen more than once but under ten times. The same CDR3 is also encoded by other DNA sequences in this sample. This chain connects TRBV9 to TRBJ1-6; TRBD1 matches 9 bases. The germline CDR1 and CDR2 sequences are SGDLS and YYNGEE. The CDR3 length is 15 residues. Germline trimming cut 3 bases from V and 9 bases from J; bases unmatched to any gene: 7. CDR3 DNA: TGTGCCAGCAGCGCTCCGGGACAGGGAGGTTCACCCCTCCACTTT. Amino acids: CASSAPGQGGSPLHF.

The genes are TRBV19 and TRBJ1-1; D is perhaps TRBD1 (6 bases). Germline V lookup: CDR1 LNHDA, CDR2 SQIVND (reference sequence). Trimming left V 3 bases short and J 5 bases short, with 10 bases between. CDR3 length equals 13 residues. The CDR3 DNA reads TGTGCCAGTAGTATTGTACAGGGAACTGAAGCTTTCTTT. Its translation: CASSIVQGTEAFF. Based on the CDR3 plus reference TRBV19 and TRBJ1-1, the full variable domain is DGGITQSPKYLFRKEGQNVTLSCEQNLNHDAMYWYRQDPGQGLRLIYYSQIVNDFQKGDIAEGYSVSREKKESFPLTVTSAQKNPTAFYLCASSIVQGTEAFFGQGTRLTVV.

V is TRBV5-1 and J is TRBJ1-1, with D unresolved. Trimming took off 4 bases at V and 1 base at J, with 11 bases between the two ends. There are 14 residues in the CDR3. Germline V gene data show CDR1 as SGHRS and CDR2 as YFSETQ. For the CDR3, the DNA is TGCGCCAGCAGCGCCGCGGTGGCGAACACTGAAGCTTTCTTT. Translated: CASSAAVANTEAFF.

This clone has only a few counts. This rearrangement joins TRBV18 to TRBJ2-1; 9 nucleotides line up with TRBD2. V trimming: 2 bases; J trimming: 7 bases; junction bases outside the gene matches: 12. The CDR3 extends over 17 amino acids. Germline values: CDR1 KGHSH, CDR2 LQKENI. CDR3 in DNA: TGTGCCAGCTCACCATCGGCGGGAGGGCCGTTTTTAAATGAGCAGTTCTTC. Its translation: CASSPSAGGPFLNEQFF.

This clone has a handful of counts. The chain's CDR3 is CASSQEEVRGHGYTF. In nucleotides, the CDR3 is TGCGCCAGCAGTCAAGAAGAGGTCAGGGGTCATGGCTACACCTTC. V is TRBV23-1 and J is TRBJ1-2; D perhaps matches TRBD1 (6 bases). TRBV23-1 has ORF status, its function being uncertain. Trimming shortened V by 2 bases and J by 6 bases, and 16 bases separated the two germline ends. The CDR3 consists of 15 residues.

Only a few counts were recorded for this clone. V usage is TRBV28 and J usage is TRBJ1-2, with 9 bases fitting TRBD1. Looked up from germline, CDR1 is MDHEN and CDR2 is SYDVKM. The CDR3 runs to 15 residues. Losses at the gene ends were 5 bases for V and 10 bases for J; bases not matched to a gene: 14. As DNA, the CDR3 is TGTGCCAGCAGTACACCGGGACAGGGAGAAGAGGACTACACCTTC. It encodes CASSTPGQGEEDYTF.

This clone was counted between two and nine times. The chain has TRBV18 and TRBJ2-2; D is perhaps TRBD2 (6 bases). Germline lookup yields CDR1 KGHSH and CDR2 LQKENI. The length of the CDR3 is 17 residues. V gave up 2 bases and J gave up 2 bases, with 15 bases separating them. In DNA form, the CDR3 reads TGTGCCAGCTCACCAGGAGGCCAGCGGGTAAACACCGGGGAGCTGTTTTTT. It encodes CASSPGGQRVNTGELFF.

This clone was observed a few times. The V gene is TRBV5-1, the J gene TRBJ1-6, with 7 bases that match TRBD1. V was pared by 4 bases and J by 7 bases, with 5 bases of the junction left unmatched. The CDR3 covers 14 residues. Per germline, CDR1 SGHRS and CDR2 YFSETQ. The CDR3 region is CASSPGTVNSPLHF. CDR3 coding DNA: TGCGCCAGCAGCCCCGGGACAGTAAATTCACCCCTCCACTTT.

The chain joins TRBV29-1 to TRBJ1-2, with TRBD1 as a possible D gene (6 bases). V was shortened by 5 bases and J by 8 bases, with 21 bases between the two germline ends. Germline V gene lookup returns CDR1 SQVTM and CDR2 ANQGSEA. The CDR3 sequence is 14 residues long. The CDR3 loop is CSVPKGGGGWGYTF. The CDR3 coding sequence is TGCAGCGTTCCGAAAGGGGGGGGAGGTTGGGGCTACACCTTC.